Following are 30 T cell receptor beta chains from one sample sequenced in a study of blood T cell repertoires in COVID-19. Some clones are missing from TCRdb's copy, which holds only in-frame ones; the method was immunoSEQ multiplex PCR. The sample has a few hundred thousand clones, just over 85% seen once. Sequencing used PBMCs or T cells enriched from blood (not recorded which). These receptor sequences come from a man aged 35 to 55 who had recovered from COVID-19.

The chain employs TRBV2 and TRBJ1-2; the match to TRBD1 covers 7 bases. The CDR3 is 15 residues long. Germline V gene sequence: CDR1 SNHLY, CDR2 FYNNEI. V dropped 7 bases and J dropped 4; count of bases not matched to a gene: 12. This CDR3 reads CASKDRDSHLYGYTF. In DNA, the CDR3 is TGTGCCAGCAAAGACCGGGACAGCCATCTCTATGGCTACACCTTC.

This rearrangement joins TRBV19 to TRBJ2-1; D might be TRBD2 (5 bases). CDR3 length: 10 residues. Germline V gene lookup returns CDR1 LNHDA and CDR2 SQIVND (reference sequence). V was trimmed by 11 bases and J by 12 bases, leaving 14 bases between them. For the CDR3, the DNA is TGTGCCTCCGGGGTGATGGGGCAGTTCTTC. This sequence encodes CASGVMGQFF.

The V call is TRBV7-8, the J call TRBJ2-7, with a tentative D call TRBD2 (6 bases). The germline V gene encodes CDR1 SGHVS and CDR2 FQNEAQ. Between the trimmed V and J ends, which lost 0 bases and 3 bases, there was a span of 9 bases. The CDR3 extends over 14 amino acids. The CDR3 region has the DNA TGTGCCAGCAGCTTAGCTCTTAGCGGCTACGAGCAGTACTTC. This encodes CASSLALSGYEQYF.

DNA for the CDR3: TGTGCCAGCAGCTTAGCAGGGCTTGAGGGTTCTGGAAACACCATATATTTT. This sequence encodes CASSLAGLEGSGNTIYF. The chain links TRBV7-2 to TRBJ1-3; D gene ambiguous. Trimming removed 0 bases at V and 1 base at J, with 13 bases between. Looked up from germline, CDR1 is SGHTA and CDR2 is FQGNSA. This CDR3 spans 17 amino acids. Full variable domain (outside the CDR3, taken from reference TRBV7-2 and TRBJ1-3): GAGVSQSPSNKVTEKGKDVELRCDPISGHTALYWYRQSLGQGLEFLIYFQGNSAPDKSGLPSDRFSAERTGGSVSTLTIQRTQQEDSAVYLCASSLAGLEGSGNTIYFGEGSWLTVV.

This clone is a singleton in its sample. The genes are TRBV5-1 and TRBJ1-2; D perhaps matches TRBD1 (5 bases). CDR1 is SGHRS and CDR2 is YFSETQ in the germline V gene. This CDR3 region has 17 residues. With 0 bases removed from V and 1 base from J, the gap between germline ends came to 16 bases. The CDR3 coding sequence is TGCGCCAGCAGCTTGGGCAGGGTTCCTATGGATAACTATGGCTACACCTTC. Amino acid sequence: CASSLGRVPMDNYGYTF.

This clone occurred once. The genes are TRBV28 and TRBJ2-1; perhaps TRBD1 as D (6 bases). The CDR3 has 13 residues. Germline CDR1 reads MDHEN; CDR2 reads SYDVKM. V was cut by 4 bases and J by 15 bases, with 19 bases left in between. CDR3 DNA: TGTGCCAGCAGTTCAGGACAGCCGACGGGTAGGTTCTTC. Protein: CASSSGQPTGRFF.

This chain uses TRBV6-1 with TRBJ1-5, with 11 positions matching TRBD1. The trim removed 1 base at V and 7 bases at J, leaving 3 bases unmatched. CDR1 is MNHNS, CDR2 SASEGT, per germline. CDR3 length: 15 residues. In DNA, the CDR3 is TGTGCCAGCAGTGAAGGGACAGGGGGCGTCCAGCCCCAGCATTTT. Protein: CASSEGTGGVQPQHF.

CDR3 residues: CATSRPGDGATNEKLFF. The CDR3 DNA follows: TGTGCCACCAGCAGACCAGGGGACGGTGCAACTAATGAAAAACTGTTTTTT. The chain joins TRBV15 to TRBJ1-4, with a weak D call TRBD1 (6 bases). V lost 2 bases to trimming and J lost 0 bases, with 13 bases between them. Per germline, CDR1 LNHNV and CDR2 YYDKDF (reference sequence). The CDR3 sequence is 17 residues long.

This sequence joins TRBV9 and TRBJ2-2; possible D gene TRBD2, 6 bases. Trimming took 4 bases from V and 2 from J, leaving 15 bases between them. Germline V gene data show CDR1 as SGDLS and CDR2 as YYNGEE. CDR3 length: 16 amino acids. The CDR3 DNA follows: TGTGCCAGCAGCCCAACCGGGACTTTAAACACCGGGGAGCTGTTTTTT. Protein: CASSPTGTLNTGELFF.

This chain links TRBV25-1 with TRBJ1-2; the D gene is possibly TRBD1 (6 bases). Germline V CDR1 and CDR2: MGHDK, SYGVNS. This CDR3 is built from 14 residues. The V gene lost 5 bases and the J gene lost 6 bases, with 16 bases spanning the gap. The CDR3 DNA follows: TGTGCCAGCAGTCAAATTACAGGGCTCCATGGCTACACCTTC. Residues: CASSQITGLHGYTF.

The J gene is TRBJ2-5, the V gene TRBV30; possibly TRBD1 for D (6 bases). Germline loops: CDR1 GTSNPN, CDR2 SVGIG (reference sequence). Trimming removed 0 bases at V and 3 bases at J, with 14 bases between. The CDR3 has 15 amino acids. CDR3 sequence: CAWSVGDTWKETQYF. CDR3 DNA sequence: TGTGCCTGGAGTGTTGGGGACACCTGGAAAGAGACCCAGTACTTC.

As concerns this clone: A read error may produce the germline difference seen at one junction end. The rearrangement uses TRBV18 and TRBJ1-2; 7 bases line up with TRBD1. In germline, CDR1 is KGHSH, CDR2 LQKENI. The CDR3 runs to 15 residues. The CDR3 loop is CASSPQDRPQEGYTF. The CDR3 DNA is TGTGCCAGCTCGCCACAGGACAGGCCGCAGGAGGGCTACACCTTC.

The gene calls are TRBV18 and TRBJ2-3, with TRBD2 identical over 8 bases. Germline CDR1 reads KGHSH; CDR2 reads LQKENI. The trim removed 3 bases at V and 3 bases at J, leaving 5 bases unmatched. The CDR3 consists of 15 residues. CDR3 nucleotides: TGTGCCAGCTCACCTGAAGCGGGGGTGACAGATACGCAGTATTTT. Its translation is CASSPEAGVTDTQYF. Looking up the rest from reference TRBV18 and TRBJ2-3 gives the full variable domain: NAGVMQNPRHLVRRRGQEARLRCSPMKGHSHVYWYRQLPEEGLKFMVYLQKENIIDESGMPKERFSAEFPKEGPSILRIQQVVRGDSAAYFCASSPEAGVTDTQYFGPGTRLTVL.

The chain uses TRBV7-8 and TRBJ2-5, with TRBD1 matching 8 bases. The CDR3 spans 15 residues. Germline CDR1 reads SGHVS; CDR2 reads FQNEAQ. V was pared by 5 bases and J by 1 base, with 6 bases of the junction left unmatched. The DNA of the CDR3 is TGTGCCAGCAGCCCTTGGACAGGGAGCCAAGAGACCCAGTACTTC. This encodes CASSPWTGSQETQYF.

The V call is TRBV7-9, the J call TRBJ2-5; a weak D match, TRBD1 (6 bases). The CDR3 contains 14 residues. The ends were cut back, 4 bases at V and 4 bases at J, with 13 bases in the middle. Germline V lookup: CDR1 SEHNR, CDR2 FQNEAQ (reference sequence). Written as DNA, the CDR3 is TGTGCCAGCAGCTCGAGACAGGTCCTAGAGACCCAGTACTTC. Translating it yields CASSSRQVLETQYF. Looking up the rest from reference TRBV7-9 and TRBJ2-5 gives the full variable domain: DTGVSQNPRHKITKRGQNVTFRCDPISEHNRLYWYRQTLGQGPEFLTYFQNEAQLEKSRLLSDRFSAERPKGSFSTLEIQRTEQGDSAMYLCASSSRQVLETQYFGPGTRLLVL.

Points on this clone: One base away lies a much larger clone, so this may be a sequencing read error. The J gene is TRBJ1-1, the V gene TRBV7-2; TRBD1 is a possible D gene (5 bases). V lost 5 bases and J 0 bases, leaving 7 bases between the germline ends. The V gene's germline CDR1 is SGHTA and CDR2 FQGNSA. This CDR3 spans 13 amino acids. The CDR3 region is CASSQTVNTEAFF. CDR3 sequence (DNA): TGTGCCAGCAGCCAGACAGTGAACACTGAAGCTTTCTTT.

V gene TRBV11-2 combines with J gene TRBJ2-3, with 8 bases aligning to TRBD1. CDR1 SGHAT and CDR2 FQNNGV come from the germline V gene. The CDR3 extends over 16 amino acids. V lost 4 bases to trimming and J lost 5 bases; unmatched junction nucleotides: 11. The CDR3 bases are TGTGCCAGCAGCTACGGCGGGCAGGGGGCAAGAGATACGCAGTATTTT. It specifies CASSYGGQGARDTQYF. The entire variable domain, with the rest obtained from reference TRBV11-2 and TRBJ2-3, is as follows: EAGVAQSPRYKIIEKRQSVAFWCNPISGHATLYWYQQILGQGPKLLIQFQNNGVVDDSQLPKDRFSAERLKGVDSTLKIQPAKLEDSAVYLCASSYGGQGARDTQYFGPGTRLTVL.

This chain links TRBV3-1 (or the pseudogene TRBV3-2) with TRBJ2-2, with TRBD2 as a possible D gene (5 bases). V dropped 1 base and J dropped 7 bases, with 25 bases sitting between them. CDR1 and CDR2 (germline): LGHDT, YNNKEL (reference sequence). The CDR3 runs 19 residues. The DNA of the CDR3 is TGTGCCAGCAGCCAAGTACACCTAGCCGGAGCCTTAATGGGCGGGGAGCTGTTTTTT. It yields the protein CASSQVHLAGALMGGELFF.

CDR3 nucleotide sequence: TGTGCCAGCACTGGTGGACTCTTGACCCAGTACTTC. This encodes CASTGGLLTQYF. This chain connects TRBV2 to TRBJ2-5, with D possibly being TRBD2 (5 bases). The CDR3 is 12 residues long. Per germline, CDR1 SNHLY and CDR2 FYNNEI. Trimming took off 7 bases at V and 7 bases at J, with 13 bases between the two ends.

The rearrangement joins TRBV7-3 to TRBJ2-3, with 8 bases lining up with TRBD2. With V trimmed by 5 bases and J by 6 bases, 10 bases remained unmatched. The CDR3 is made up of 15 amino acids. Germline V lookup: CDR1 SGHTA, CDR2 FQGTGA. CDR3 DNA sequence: TGTGCCAGCAGCAAGGACGGGGGGGCAGTGGATACGCAGTATTTT. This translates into CASSKDGGAVDTQYF.

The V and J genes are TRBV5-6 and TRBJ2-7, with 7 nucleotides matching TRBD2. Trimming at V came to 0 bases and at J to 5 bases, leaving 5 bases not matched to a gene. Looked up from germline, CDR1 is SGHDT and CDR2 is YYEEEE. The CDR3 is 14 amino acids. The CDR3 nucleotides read TGTGCCAGCAGCTTGGGAAGCGGGAACGACGAGCAGTACTTC. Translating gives CASSLGSGNDEQYF.

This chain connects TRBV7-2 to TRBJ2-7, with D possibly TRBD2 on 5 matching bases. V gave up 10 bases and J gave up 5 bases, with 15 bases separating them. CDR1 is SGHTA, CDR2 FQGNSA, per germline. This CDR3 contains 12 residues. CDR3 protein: CAITRTGHEQYF. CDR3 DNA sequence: TGTGCCATTACTAGAACCGGCCACGAGCAGTACTTC. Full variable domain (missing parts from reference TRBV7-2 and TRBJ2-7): GAGVSQSPSNKVTEKGKDVELRCDPISGHTALYWYRQSLGQGLEFLIYFQGNSAPDKSGLPSDRFSAERTGGSVSTLTIQRTQQEDSAVYLCAITRTGHEQYFGPGTRLTVT.

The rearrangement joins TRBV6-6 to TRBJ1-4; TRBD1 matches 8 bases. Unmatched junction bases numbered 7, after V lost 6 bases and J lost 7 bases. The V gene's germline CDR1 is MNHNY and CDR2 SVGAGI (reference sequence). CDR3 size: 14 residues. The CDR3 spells CASSSDRVGEKLFF. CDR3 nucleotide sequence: TGTGCCAGCAGCTCGGACAGGGTTGGTGAAAAACTGTTTTTT.

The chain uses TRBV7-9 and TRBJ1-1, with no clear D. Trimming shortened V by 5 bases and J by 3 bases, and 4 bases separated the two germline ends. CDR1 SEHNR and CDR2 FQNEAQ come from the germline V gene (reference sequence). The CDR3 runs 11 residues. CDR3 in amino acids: CASSRDTEAFF. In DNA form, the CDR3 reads TGTGCCAGCAGCCGGGACACTGAAGCTTTCTTT.

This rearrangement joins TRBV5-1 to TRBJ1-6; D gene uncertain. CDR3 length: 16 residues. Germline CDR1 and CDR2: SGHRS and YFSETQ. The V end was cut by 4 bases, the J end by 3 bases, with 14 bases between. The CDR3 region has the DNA TGCGCCAGCAGCCTGGACGCGGAAAGCTATAATTCACCCCTCCACTTT. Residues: CASSLDAESYNSPLHF.

In DNA, the CDR3 is TGTGCCAGTAGTATACCTAGCGGGGGGGCCCATGAGCAGTTCTTC. Translating gives CASSIPSGGAHEQFF. The chain employs TRBV19 and TRBJ2-1, with 12 bases matching TRBD2. The CDR3 is 15 amino acids. The V and J ends lost 2 bases and 8 bases, in that order; junction bases with no gene match: 4. Germline values: CDR1 LNHDA, CDR2 SQIVND (reference sequence).

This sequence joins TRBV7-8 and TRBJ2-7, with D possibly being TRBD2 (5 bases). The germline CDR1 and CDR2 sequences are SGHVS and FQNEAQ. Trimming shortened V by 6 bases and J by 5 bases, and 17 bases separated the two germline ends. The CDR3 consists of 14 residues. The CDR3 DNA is TGTGCCAGCAGTCTATCCGGGAACCTTAACGAGCAGTACTTC. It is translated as CASSLSGNLNEQYF.

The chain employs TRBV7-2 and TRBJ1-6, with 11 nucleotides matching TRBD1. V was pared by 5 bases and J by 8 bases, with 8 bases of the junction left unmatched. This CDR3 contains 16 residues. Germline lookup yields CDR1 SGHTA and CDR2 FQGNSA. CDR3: CASSPAGQGAYSPLHF. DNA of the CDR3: TGTGCCAGCAGCCCCGCTGGACAGGGGGCGTATTCACCCCTCCACTTT.

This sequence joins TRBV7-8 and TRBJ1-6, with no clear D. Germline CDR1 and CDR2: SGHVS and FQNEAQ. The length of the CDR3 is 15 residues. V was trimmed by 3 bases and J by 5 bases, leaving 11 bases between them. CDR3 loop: CASSFGLKDNSPLHF. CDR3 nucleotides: TGTGCCAGCAGCTTTGGGCTCAAGGATAATTCACCCCTCCACTTT.

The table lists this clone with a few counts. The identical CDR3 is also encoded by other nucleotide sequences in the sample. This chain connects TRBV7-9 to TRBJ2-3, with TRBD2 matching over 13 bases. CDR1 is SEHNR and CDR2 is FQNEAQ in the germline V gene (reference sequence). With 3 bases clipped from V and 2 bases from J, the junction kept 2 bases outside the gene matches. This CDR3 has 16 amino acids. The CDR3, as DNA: TGTGCCAGCAGCTTGACTAGCGGGAGGCCCACAGATACGCAGTATTTT. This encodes CASSLTSGRPTDTQYF.